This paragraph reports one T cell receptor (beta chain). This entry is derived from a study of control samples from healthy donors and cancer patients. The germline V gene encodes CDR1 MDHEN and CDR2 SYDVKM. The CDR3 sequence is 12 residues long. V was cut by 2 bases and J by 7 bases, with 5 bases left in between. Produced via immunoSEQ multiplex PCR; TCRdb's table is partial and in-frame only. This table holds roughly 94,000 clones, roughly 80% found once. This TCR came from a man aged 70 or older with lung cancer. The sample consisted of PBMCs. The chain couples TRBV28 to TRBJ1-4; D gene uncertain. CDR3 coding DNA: TGTGCCAGCAGTTTACAAATTGAAAAACTGTTTTTT. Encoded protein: CASSLQIEKLFF.